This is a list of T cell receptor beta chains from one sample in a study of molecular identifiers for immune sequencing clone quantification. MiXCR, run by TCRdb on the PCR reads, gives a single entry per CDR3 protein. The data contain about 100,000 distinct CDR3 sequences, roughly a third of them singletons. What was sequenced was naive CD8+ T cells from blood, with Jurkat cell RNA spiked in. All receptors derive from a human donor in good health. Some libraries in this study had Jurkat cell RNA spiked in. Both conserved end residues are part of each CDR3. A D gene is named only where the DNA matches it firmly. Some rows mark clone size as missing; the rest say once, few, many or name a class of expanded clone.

CASSLAGGFDGELFF	TGTGCCAGCAGCTTGGCGGGAGGGTTCGACGGGGAGCTGTTTTTT	TRBV5-6	.	TRBD2	TRBJ2-2	15
CASSIVKVRDTEAFF	TGTGCCAGTAGTATAGTCAAAGTACGGGACACTGAAGCTTTCTTT	TRBV19	many	.	TRBJ1-1	15
CASSPSTSLAGTQYF	TGTGCCAGCAGCCCGAGCACTAGTCTGGCTGGGACCCAGTACTTC	TRBV3-1	.	.	TRBJ2-5	15
CASSDSGTTNIEQFF	TGTGCCAGCAGTGATTCCGGGACTACTAACATTGAGCAGTTCTTC	TRBV2	.	TRBD2	TRBJ2-1	15
CASSPGTGLDEQYF	TGTGCCAGCAGTCCCGGGACAGGGCTCGACGAGCAGTACTTC	TRBV12-3/TRBV12-4	.	TRBD1	TRBJ2-7	14
CALQGDSNEKLFF	TGCGCCCTGCAGGGGGACAGCAATGAAAAACTGTTTTTT	TRBV2	.	TRBD1	TRBJ1-4	13
CASSPPGGLEQYF	TGCGCCAGCAGCCCCCCGGGGGGGTTAGAGCAGTACTTC	TRBV4-3	few	TRBD2	TRBJ2-7	13
CASSAEDSLREQYF	TGTGCCAGCAGCGCTGAGGACAGTCTCCGTGAGCAGTACTTC	TRBV9	few	.	TRBJ2-7	14
CASMGLAQPTYEQYF	TGTGCCAGCATGGGACTAGCGCAACCGACCTACGAGCAGTACTTC	TRBV28	.	TRBD2	TRBJ2-7	15
CSARGTQDQPQHF	TGCAGTGCTAGGGGGACACAAGATCAGCCCCAGCATTTT	TRBV20-1	.	.	TRBJ1-5	13
CASRGLGETQYF	TGTGCCAGCAGGGGTTTGGGGGAGACCCAGTACTTC	TRBV27	.	.	TRBJ2-5	12
CATKVRDPESANTGELVF	TGTGCCACCAAAGTCAGGGACCCAGAAAGCGCGAACACCGGGGAGCTGGTTTTT	TRBV10-3	few	.	TRBJ2-2	18
CASSLRGTGNTGELFF	TGTGCCAGCAGTTTAAGGGGGACAGGGAACACCGGGGAGCTGTTTTTT	TRBV28	.	TRBD1	TRBJ2-2	16
CASSFPSGIAKNIQYF	TGTGCCAGCAGCTTTCCTAGCGGAATAGCCAAAAACATTCAGTACTTC	TRBV13	few	TRBD2	TRBJ2-4	16
CASTDWSTGANVLTF	TGTGCCAGCACCGACTGGAGCACTGGGGCCAACGTCCTGACTTTC	TRBV6-2/TRBV6-3	.	.	TRBJ2-6	15
CSANRRNTVAFF	TGCAGTGCCAACAGGAGGAACACTGTAGCTTTCTTT	TRBV20-1	.	.	TRBJ1-1	12
CASSLGPRGNYGYTF	TGTGCCAGCAGCTTAGGTCCTAGGGGAAACTATGGCTACACCTTC	TRBV7-2	.	.	TRBJ1-2	15
CASSLPLSGANVLTF	TGTGCCAGCAGCCTCCCCCTCTCTGGGGCCAACGTCCTGACTTTC	TRBV7-9	many	.	TRBJ2-6	15
CASSQRQTDTDTQYF	TGTGCCAGCAGCCAACGACAGACCGACACAGATACGCAGTATTTT	TRBV7-8	few	.	TRBJ2-3	15
CASSQGTVVIF	TGCGCCAGCAGCCAAGGGACAGTGGTAATTTTC	TRBV4-1	few	.	TRBJ2-7	11
CATSGVGGAGYTF	TGTGCCACCAGTGGGGTCGGAGGAGCTGGCTACACCTTC	TRBV24-1	.	.	TRBJ1-2	13
CASSSPGAGTDTQYF	TGTGCCAGCAGTTCCCCTGGAGCAGGCACAGATACGCAGTATTTT	TRBV27	.	.	TRBJ2-3	15
CASSQDRSEAFF	TGCGCCAGCAGCCAAGATAGGTCTGAAGCTTTCTTT	TRBV4-3	many	.	TRBJ1-1	12
CASSLGTGSQETQYF	TGTGCCAGCAGTTTGGGGACAGGCTCCCAAGAGACCCAGTACTTC	TRBV28	many	TRBD1	TRBJ2-5	15
CATSPRGWNEQYF	TGTGCCACCAGCCCGAGAGGGTGGAACGAGCAGTACTTC	TRBV15	.	.	TRBJ2-7	13
CASSQAPLGNIQYF	TGTGCCAGCAGCCAAGCCCCCCTCGGAAACATTCAGTACTTC	TRBV14	.	.	TRBJ2-4	14
CASSNSGGVPDTQYF	TGTGCCAGCAGCAACTCCGGCGGGGTCCCAGATACGCAGTATTTT	TRBV25-1	many	.	TRBJ2-3	15
CASSSINEQFF	TGTGCCAGCAGTTCCATCAATGAGCAGTTCTTC	TRBV6-5	.	.	TRBJ2-1	11
CARGPRLAGGLAKNIQYF	TGTGCCAGAGGGCCGCGACTAGCGGGAGGGCTAGCCAAAAACATTCAGTACTTC	TRBV2	few	TRBD2	TRBJ2-4	18
CASSWTPDRSNSPLHF	TGTGCCAGCAGTTGGACCCCCGACAGGTCTAATTCACCCCTCCACTTT	TRBV27	few	.	TRBJ1-6	16
CASSLDPGQLLVLNTEAFF	TGTGCCAGCAGCTTGGACCCGGGACAGCTACTGGTCCTGAACACTGAAGCTTTCTTT	TRBV9	few	TRBD1	TRBJ1-1	19
CASSLGGVGSYEQYF	TGTGCCAGCAGCTTAGGGGGAGTTGGGTCCTACGAGCAGTACTTC	TRBV13	few	.	TRBJ2-7	15
CASSYLAGGIDEQFF	TGTGCCAGCAGTTATCTAGCGGGAGGGATCGATGAGCAGTTCTTC	TRBV12-3/TRBV12-4	few	TRBD2	TRBJ2-1	15
CASSEGVGYEQYF	TGTGCCAGCAGCGAGGGGGTGGGCTACGAGCAGTACTTC	TRBV28	many	.	TRBJ2-7	13
CASSLGGGAFRPETQYF	TGTGCCAGCAGCTTAGGAGGGGGCGCGTTTCGTCCCGAGACCCAGTACTTC	TRBV7-6	.	TRBD1	TRBJ2-5	17
CASSYSTDTGELFF	TGTGCCAGCAGTTACTCGACAGACACCGGGGAGCTGTTTTTT	TRBV6-5	.	.	TRBJ2-2	14
CACSEEGALAKNIQYF	TGTGCCTGCAGTGAAGAAGGGGCCCTAGCCAAAAACATTCAGTACTTC	TRBV2	.	.	TRBJ2-4	16
CASSGGRGVGELFF	TGTGCCAGCAGCGGTGGTCGGGGGGTCGGGGAGCTGTTTTTT	TRBV9	.	TRBD2	TRBJ2-2	14
CASSERTGTKAFF	TGTGCCAGCAGTGAACGGACAGGGACTAAAGCTTTCTTT	TRBV2	few	TRBD1	TRBJ1-1	13
CAIAEAGEVFF	TGTGCCATCGCGGAGGCGGGAGAGGTGTTCTTC	TRBV10-3	few	TRBD2	TRBJ2-1	11
CASSEVLKETQYF	TGTGCCAGCAGTGAAGTACTTAAAGAGACCCAGTACTTC	TRBV2	many	.	TRBJ2-5	13
CASSQDRGPGGANVLTF	TGCGCCAGCAGCCAGGACAGAGGACCGGGCGGGGCCAACGTCCTGACTTTC	TRBV4-3	few	.	TRBJ2-6	17
CASSPRGATYEQYF	TGTGCCAGCAGCCCCAGGGGGGCTACCTACGAGCAGTACTTC	TRBV13	.	.	TRBJ2-7	14
CASSEGRQETQYF	TGTGCCAGTAGTGAGGGACGCCAAGAGACCCAGTACTTC	TRBV19	.	.	TRBJ2-5	13
CASSQEGGSTGELFF	TGTGCCAGCAGCCAAGAAGGGGGAAGCACCGGGGAGCTGTTTTTT	TRBV3-1	many	.	TRBJ2-2	15
CASCGGSDQPQLF	TGTGCCAGCTGTGGGGGGTCCGATCAGCCCCAGCTATTT	TRBV3-2	few	.	TRBJ1-5	13
CASRWNTEAFF	TGTGCCAGTAGATGGAACACTGAAGCTTTCTTT	TRBV19	.	.	TRBJ1-1	11
CASSLDGGPGEKLFF	TGTGCCAGCAGCTTAGATGGGGGCCCGGGGGAAAAACTGTTTTTT	TRBV7-8	few	.	TRBJ1-4	15
CSARTAGTEAFF	TGCAGTGCCCGTACAGCGGGGACTGAAGCTTTCTTT	TRBV20-1	few	.	TRBJ1-1	12
CASSDYLAGVDEQYF	TGCGCCAGCAGTGACTATCTAGCGGGAGTTGACGAGCAGTACTTC	TRBV10-1	.	TRBD2	TRBJ2-7	15
CASSFGTSYEQYF	TGTGCCAGCAGCTTCGGGACAAGCTACGAGCAGTACTTC	TRBV5-6	few	.	TRBJ2-7	13